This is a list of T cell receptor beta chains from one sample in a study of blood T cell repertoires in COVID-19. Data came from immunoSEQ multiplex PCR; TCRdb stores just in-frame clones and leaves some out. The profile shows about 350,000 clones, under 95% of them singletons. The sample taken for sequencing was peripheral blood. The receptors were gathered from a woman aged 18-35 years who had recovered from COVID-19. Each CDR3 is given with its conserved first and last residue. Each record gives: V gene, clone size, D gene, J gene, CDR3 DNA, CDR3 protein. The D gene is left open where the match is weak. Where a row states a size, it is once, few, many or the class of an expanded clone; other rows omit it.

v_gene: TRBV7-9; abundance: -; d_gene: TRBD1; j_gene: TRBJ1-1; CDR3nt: TGTGCCAGCAGCTTAGCGACAGGGCCGGGCACTGAAGCTTTCTTT; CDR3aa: CASSLATGPGTEAFF
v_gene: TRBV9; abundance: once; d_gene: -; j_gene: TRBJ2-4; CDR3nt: TGTGCCAGCAGCGTGGGGGCAGGCGAAAACATTCAGTACTTC; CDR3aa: CASSVGAGENIQYF
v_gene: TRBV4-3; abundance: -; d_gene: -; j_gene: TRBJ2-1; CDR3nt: TGCGCCAGCAGCCAAGATTTAGGGGACAATGAGCAGTTCTTC; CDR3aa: CASSQDLGDNEQFF
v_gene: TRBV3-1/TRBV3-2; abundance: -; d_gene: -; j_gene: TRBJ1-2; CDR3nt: TGTGCCAGCAGCCTAGGGGTCCGTTCAGACTATGGCTACACCTTC; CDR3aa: CASSLGVRSDYGYTF
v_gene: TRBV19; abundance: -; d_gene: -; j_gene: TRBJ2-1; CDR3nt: TGTGCCAGTAGTATTAGCGAGGTTGCTGAGCAGTTCTTC; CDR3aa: CASSISEVAEQFF
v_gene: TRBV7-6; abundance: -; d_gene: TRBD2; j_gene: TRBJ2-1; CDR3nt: TGTGCCAGCAGCTTAGGGACTAGCCGATCGAATGAGCAGTTCTTC; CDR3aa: CASSLGTSRSNEQFF
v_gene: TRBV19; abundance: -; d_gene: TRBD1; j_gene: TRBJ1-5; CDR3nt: TGTGCCAGTAGAGGACAGGGGGCAAAATACAATCAGCCCCAGCATTTT; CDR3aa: CASRGQGAKYNQPQHF
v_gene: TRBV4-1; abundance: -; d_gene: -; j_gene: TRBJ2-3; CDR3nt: TGCGCCAGCAGCCGCGGTCACGCCTGGGATACGCAGTATTTT; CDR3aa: CASSRGHAWDTQYF
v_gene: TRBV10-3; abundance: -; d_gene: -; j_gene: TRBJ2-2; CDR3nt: TGTGCCATCAGTGAAGGCAGGGTTGAGACCGGGGAGCTGTTTTTT; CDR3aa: CAISEGRVETGELFF
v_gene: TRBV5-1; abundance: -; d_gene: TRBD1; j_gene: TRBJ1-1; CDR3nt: TGCGCCAGCAGCTTGGGGGTGGGGACAGCGAACACTGAAGCTTTCTTT; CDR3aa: CASSLGVGTANTEAFF
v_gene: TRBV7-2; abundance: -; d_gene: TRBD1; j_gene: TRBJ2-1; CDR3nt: TGTGCCAGCAGCTTAGGGACAGGGGTCAATGAGCAGTTCTTC; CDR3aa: CASSLGTGVNEQFF
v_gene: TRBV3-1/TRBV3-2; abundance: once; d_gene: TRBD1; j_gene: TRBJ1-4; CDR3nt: TGTGCCAGCAGCCAGACACAGGGGATAGGAGAAAAACTGTTTTTT; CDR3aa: CASSQTQGIGEKLFF